These T cell receptor beta chains were read from a single sample in a study of blood T cell repertoires in COVID-19. Measured with immunoSEQ multiplex PCR; TCRdb has only the in-frame clones, and not every one. The repertoire has 200,000 to 250,000 clones, 80% to 85% of them found once; the top ten carry 8.9%. The specimen was PBMCs or T cells enriched from blood (not recorded which). The source is a woman in her forties or fifties with acute COVID-19. Each CDR3 is given with its conserved first and last residue. Each record gives: V gene, J gene, D gene, clone size, CDR3 protein, CDR3 DNA. A D gene is named only where the DNA matches it firmly. A clone size is listed for some rows: how often the clone was seen (once, few, many), or a class if it is expanded.

TRBV24-1	TRBJ2-1	TRBD1	-	CATSDLGQRGNEQFF	TGTGCCACCAGTGACCTGGGACAGAGGGGCAATGAGCAGTTCTTC
TRBV28	TRBJ1-1	TRBD1	-	CASTGQGLGTEAFF	TGTGCCAGCACCGGACAGGGGCTTGGCACTGAAGCTTTCTTT
TRBV3-1/TRBV3-2	TRBJ2-5	-	-	CASSLSMETQYF	TGTGCCAGCAGCCTTTCTATGGAGACCCAGTACTTC
TRBV5-5	TRBJ2-7	TRBD1	-	CASSRGGQGLTYEQYF	TGTGCCAGCAGCCGGGGCGGACAGGGGTTAACCTACGAGCAGTACTTC
TRBV5-1	TRBJ2-2	-	-	CASSLARGIGELFF	TGCGCCAGCAGCTTGGCCCGAGGTATCGGGGAGCTGTTTTTT
TRBV7-8	TRBJ2-2	-	-	CASSPMRGQRGGELFF	TGTGCCAGCAGCCCCATGCGTGGACAGCGGGGCGGGGAGCTGTTTTTT
TRBV30	TRBJ2-1	-	-	CAWAPQGGRVEQFF	TGTGCCTGGGCTCCCCAGGGGGGACGTGTTGAGCAGTTCTTC
TRBV5-4	TRBJ2-6	-	-	CASSRQASGANVLTF	TGTGCCAGCAGCCGACAGGCGTCGGGGGCCAACGTCCTGACTTTC
TRBV2	TRBJ1-1	-	-	CASSGRGSTEAFF	TGTGCCAGCAGTGGTAGAGGTTCGACTGAAGCTTTCTTT
TRBV5-6	TRBJ1-2	TRBD1	-	CASSPRDRPYGYTF	TGTGCCAGCAGCCCCCGGGACAGACCGTATGGCTACACCTTC
TRBV6-2/TRBV6-3	TRBJ2-1	-	-	CASSYSRQSLYNEQFF	TGTGCCAGCAGTTACTCGAGACAGAGCCTGTACAATGAGCAGTTCTTC
TRBV7-9	TRBJ2-2	-	-	CASSFSGGSITGELFF	TGTGCCAGCAGCTTTTCCGGCGGCTCCATCACCGGGGAGCTGTTTTTT
TRBV18	TRBJ2-7	-	-	CASSPPEGGQYF	TGTGCCAGCTCACCACCGGAAGGGGGGCAGTACTTC
TRBV28	TRBJ2-5	TRBD1	-	CASIQGVEKTQYF	TGTGCCAGCATACAGGGGGTGGAGAAGACCCAGTACTTC
TRBV7-9	TRBJ2-4	-	-	CASSLDYYIQYF	TGTGCCAGCAGCTTAGACTATTACATTCAGTACTTC
TRBV18	TRBJ2-1	TRBD1	-	CASSPGTTGENQFF	TGTGCCAGCTCACCAGGCACAACAGGGGAGAACCAGTTCTTC
TRBV5-5	TRBJ2-5	TRBD1	-	CASSSTGGQETQYF	TGTGCCAGCAGCAGTACAGGGGGTCAAGAGACCCAGTACTTC
TRBV18	TRBJ2-3	TRBD1	-	CASSPVTGGAADTQYF	TGTGCCAGCTCACCAGTCACAGGGGGCGCCGCAGATACGCAGTATTTT
TRBV20-1	TRBJ2-5	TRBD2	-	CSASRGVGETQYF	TGCAGTGCTAGTCGGGGGGTTGGAGAGACCCAGTACTTC
TRBV4-1	TRBJ2-1	-	-	CASSQLSGHKNEQFF	TGCGCCAGCAGCCAACTGTCCGGACATAAGAATGAGCAGTTCTTC
TRBV25-1	TRBJ1-2	TRBD1	-	CASSEQDRGHYGYTF	TGTGCCAGCAGTGAACAGGACAGGGGGCATTATGGCTACACCTTC
TRBV19	TRBJ1-1	TRBD1	many	CASSRPTTGGFTEAFF	TGTGCCAGTAGCAGACCCACGACAGGGGGTTTCACTGAAGCTTTCTTT
TRBV18	TRBJ1-4	-	few	CASSPAGDEKLFF	TGTGCCAGCTCACCTGCGGGGGATGAAAAACTGTTTTTT
TRBV6-6	TRBJ2-3	-	-	CASSYLRDTQYF	TGTGCCAGCAGTTATTTGCGGGATACGCAGTATTTT
TRBV11-3	TRBJ2-7	TRBD1	-	CASSSPREQGLSYEQYF	TGTGCCAGCAGCTCGCCCAGGGAACAGGGGCTTTCCTACGAGCAGTACTTC
TRBV28	TRBJ2-1	-	-	CASSLGGRDEQFF	TGTGCCAGCAGTTTAGGGGGCCGGGATGAGCAGTTCTTC
TRBV30	TRBJ2-3	-	-	CAWSPFTSTDTQYF	TGTGCCTGGAGTCCTTTTACTAGCACAGATACGCAGTATTTT
TRBV19	TRBJ2-1	TRBD2	-	CASSGRAVEAYNEQFF	TGTGCCAGTAGCGGGAGGGCCGTTGAGGCCTACAATGAGCAGTTCTTC
TRBV28	TRBJ1-4	TRBD1	-	CASSKRQTGGEKLFF	TGTGCCAGCAGTAAAAGGCAGACAGGGGGTGAAAAACTGTTTTTT
TRBV5-1	TRBJ2-3	TRBD2	-	CASSFRLAGDSTDTQYF	TGCGCCAGCAGCTTTCGACTAGCGGGGGACAGCACAGATACGCAGTATTTT
TRBV6-5	TRBJ2-1	TRBD1	-	CASSPGQGANEQFF	TGTGCCAGCAGCCCCGGACAGGGGGCGAATGAGCAGTTCTTC
TRBV6-2/TRBV6-3	TRBJ1-1	-	-	CASSSREVSTEAFF	TGTGCCAGCAGTTCCAGGGAGGTTAGTACTGAAGCTTTCTTT
TRBV10-3	TRBJ1-4	TRBD1	-	CAIRDRGRNEKLFF	TGTGCCATCAGGGACAGGGGGAGAAATGAAAAACTGTTTTTT
TRBV5-4	TRBJ2-1	TRBD2	-	CASSLEPLAGGIDEQFF	TGTGCCAGCAGCTTGGAACCACTAGCGGGGGGGATCGATGAGCAGTTCTTC
TRBV28	TRBJ1-5	TRBD1	few	CASSGTGGFQPQHF	TGTGCCAGCAGTGGGACAGGGGGCTTTCAGCCCCAGCATTTT
TRBV3-1/TRBV3-2	TRBJ1-1	-	-	CASNNEGNTEAFF	TGTGCCAGCAACAACGAGGGGAACACTGAAGCTTTCTTT
TRBV6-2/TRBV6-3	TRBJ1-1	-	-	CASSYSSKGHKNTEAFF	TGTGCCAGCAGTTACTCGAGTAAGGGACATAAGAACACTGAAGCTTTCTTT
TRBV7-9	TRBJ2-7	-	-	CASSPGAGTYEQYF	TGTGCCAGCAGCCCGGGCGCGGGCACCTACGAGCAGTACTTC
TRBV7-2	TRBJ2-7	TRBD2	-	CASSPSGGSAYEQYF	TGTGCCAGCAGCCCGAGCGGCGGGAGCGCCTACGAGCAGTACTTC
TRBV4-3	TRBJ1-6	-	-	CASSPQRNSPLHF	TGCGCCAGCAGCCCGCAGAGGAATTCACCCCTCCACTTT
TRBV10-3	TRBJ2-7	-	-	CAIGTGGLFYEQYF	TGTGCCATCGGGACCGGGGGGCTATTCTACGAGCAGTACTTC
TRBV5-8	TRBJ1-1	-	-	CASSSSTNTEAFF	TGTGCCAGCAGCTCCTCAACAAACACTGAAGCTTTCTTT
TRBV10-3	TRBJ2-7	-	many	CATAQQGGGKPYEQYF	TGTGCCACCGCTCAGCAGGGCGGAGGGAAACCTTACGAGCAGTACTTC
TRBV9	TRBJ2-3	TRBD1	-	CASSVRTGSTDTQYF	TGTGCCAGCAGCGTGAGGACAGGGAGCACAGATACGCAGTATTTT
TRBV5-1	TRBJ1-6	-	-	CASSLDQGGNSPLHF	TGCGCCAGCAGCCTCGACCAGGGCGGCAATTCACCCCTCCACTTT
TRBV28	TRBJ1-2	-	few	CASTMTHYGYTF	TGTGCCAGCACCATGACTCACTATGGCTACACCTTC
TRBV7-2	TRBJ1-2	-	-	CASSLGTTGYSYGYTF	TGTGCCAGCAGCTTAGGAACAACAGGTTATAGCTATGGCTACACCTTC
TRBV27	TRBJ1-1	TRBD1	-	CASTQTGGASYTEAFF	TGTGCCAGCACCCAAACAGGGGGCGCTTCTTACACTGAAGCTTTCTTT
TRBV15	TRBJ2-5	-	-	CATSRPGTGGRETQYF	TGTGCCACCAGCAGGCCTGGGACGGGGGGCAGGGAGACCCAGTACTTC
TRBV3-1/TRBV3-2	TRBJ2-5	TRBD2	few	CASSWGGQETQYF	TGTGCCAGCAGCTGGGGGGGTCAAGAGACCCAGTACTTC
TRBV6-2/TRBV6-3	TRBJ2-1	TRBD1	-	CASSSTGVYYNEQFF	TGTGCCAGCAGCTCGACAGGGGTATACTACAATGAGCAGTTCTTC
TRBV28	TRBJ2-7	TRBD1	-	CASSSGQGGEQYF	TGTGCCAGCAGTTCGGGACAGGGGGGCGAGCAGTACTTC
TRBV9	TRBJ2-2	-	-	CASSVAPTGTGSHGELFF	TGTGCCAGCAGCGTTGCCCCCACCGGGACTGGTTCCCACGGGGAGCTGTTTTTT